The 15 T cell receptor beta chains reported below all come from one sample, sequenced in a study of cytomegalovirus exposure and HLA in healthy donors. It was with 60 Vbeta and 13 Jbeta primers that the PCR ran. The data were produced by immunoSEQ multiplex PCR, yet TCRdb's version contains in-frame clones alone and is incomplete. The profile shows over 90,000 clones, under 85% of them singletons. Sequenced material: PBMCs. These receptors originate from a man aged 45-60 years in good health and CMV-seropositive.

V is TRBV4-1 and J is TRBJ1-2; D is perhaps TRBD1 (5 bases). Trimming pared 1 base from V and 1 base from J, leaving 16 bases between. CDR3 length equals 17 residues. Germline V gives CDR1 MGHRA, CDR2 YSYEKL. In DNA form, the CDR3 reads TGCGCCAGCAGCCAAGGAATGGTGGACACTTTTAACTATGGCTACACCTTC. Encoded protein: CASSQGMVDTFNYGYTF.

V usage is TRBV7-9 and J usage is TRBJ2-7; 7 bases line up with TRBD2. CDR1 is SEHNR and CDR2 is FQNEAQ in the germline V gene (reference sequence). The CDR3 is made up of 17 amino acids. The trim removed 2 bases at V and 1 base at J, leaving 11 bases unmatched. The DNA of the CDR3 is TGTGCCAGCAGCTTATCCCTGGGGGAGGGGACGTCCTACGAGCAGTACTTC. Translation gives CASSLSLGEGTSYEQYF.

This chain uses TRBV7-3 with TRBJ2-2, with D possibly matching TRBD1 (6 bases). The CDR3 loop spans 15 amino acids. Germline CDR1 reads SGHTA; CDR2 reads FQGTGA. Trimming removed 3 bases at V and 1 base at J, with 9 bases between. CDR3 amino acids: CASSFAGVNTGELFF. CDR3 nucleotide sequence: TGTGCCAGCAGCTTTGCAGGGGTGAACACCGGGGAGCTGTTTTTT.

A remark on this clone: Other DNA sequences in the sample encode the same CDR3. This chain uses TRBV5-1 with TRBJ2-7; the match to TRBD1 covers 7 bases. The ends lost 4 bases at V and 3 bases at J; junction bases unmatched: 10. The CDR3 is 15 residues long. From germline, CDR1 is SGHRS and CDR2 YFSETQ. The CDR3 here is CASSLRDRGYYEQYF. DNA of the CDR3: TGCGCCAGCAGCCTCCGGGACAGAGGATACTACGAGCAGTACTTC.

The chain joins TRBV29-1 to TRBJ2-5; TRBD1 might be the D (5 bases). CDR3 length equals 11 residues. V gave up 7 bases and J gave up 5 bases, with 11 bases separating them. Germline V CDR1 and CDR2: SQVTM, ANQGSEA. This CDR3 is CSDRSGETQYF. For the CDR3, the DNA is TGCAGCGACCGATCAGGGGAGACCCAGTACTTC.

The rearrangement uses TRBV19 and TRBJ1-2; TRBD1 matches at 7 bases. This CDR3 has 15 residues. Germline values: CDR1 LNHDA, CDR2 SQIVND (reference sequence). V trimming: 5 bases; J trimming: 0 bases; junction bases outside the gene matches: 6. The CDR3 is CASSPGQAANYGYTF. DNA of the CDR3: TGTGCCAGTAGTCCCGGACAGGCCGCTAACTATGGCTACACCTTC.

CDR3 DNA sequence: TGTGCCAGCAGTTACTCAGACAGTAATTCACCCCTCCACTTT. Residues: CASSYSDSNSPLHF. The chain links TRBV6-6 to TRBJ1-6; possible D gene TRBD1, 5 bases. Between the trimmed V and J ends, which lost 0 bases and 6 bases, there was a span of 6 bases. This CDR3 is 14 amino acids long. CDR1 is MNHNY, CDR2 SVGAGI, per germline (reference sequence).

The V gene is TRBV19, the J gene TRBJ2-7; 12 nucleotides line up with TRBD2. The CDR3 sequence is 19 residues long. V lost 0 bases to trimming and J lost 0 bases; unmatched junction nucleotides: 9. CDR1 is LNHDA and CDR2 is SQIVND in the germline V gene (reference sequence). As DNA, the CDR3 is TGTGCCAGTAGTATAGACTTTGGGGGACTAGCGGGTCCCTCCTACGAGCAGTACTTC. This translates into CASSIDFGGLAGPSYEQYF.

CDR3 region: CASSLGGLANTDTQYF. CDR3 sequence (DNA): TGTGCCAGCAGTTTAGGGGGACTAGCGAACACAGATACGCAGTATTTT. J is TRBJ2-3 and V is TRBV27; 10 positions agree with TRBD2. The CDR3 has 16 amino acids. Losses at the gene ends were 2 bases for V and 2 bases for J; bases not matched to a gene: 4. The germline gives CDR1 MNHEY, CDR2 SMNVEV (reference sequence).

This clone has just a few counts. V is TRBV5-4 and J is TRBJ2-1, with TRBD2 identical over 7 bases. There are 15 residues in the CDR3. Germline V gene data show CDR1 as SGHNT and CDR2 as YYREEE (reference sequence). The trim removed 2 bases at V and 10 bases at J, leaving 12 bases unmatched. CDR3 region: CASSLLGGGGGEQFF. In nucleotides, the CDR3 is TGTGCCAGCAGCTTATTGGGCGGGGGTGGTGGGGAGCAGTTCTTC.

This clone was counted once. This chain connects TRBV5-4 to TRBJ2-1; 7 bases fit TRBD1. This CDR3 has 18 residues. Germline lookup yields CDR1 SGHNT and CDR2 YYREEE (reference sequence). Trimming removed 2 bases from V and 2 bases from J; junction bases left unmatched: 13. CDR3 bases: TGTGCCAGCAGCTTAAGACAGGGTCTGATGGGAGCCTACAATGAGCAGTTCTTC. This encodes CASSLRQGLMGAYNEQFF.

The chain couples TRBV28 to TRBJ1-2; the D gene is possibly TRBD1 (5 bases). Germline V CDR1 and CDR2: MDHEN, SYDVKM. This CDR3 spans 13 amino acids. Trimming shortened V by 5 bases and J by 7 bases, and 14 bases separated the two germline ends. DNA of the CDR3: TGTGCCAGCAGTGCCGACCAGGGTTCTGGCTACACCTTC. This encodes CASSADQGSGYTF.

The rearrangement uses TRBV5-6 and TRBJ2-2; TRBD2 matches at 10 bases. J lost 5 bases, V lost 1 base, and 5 bases had no gene match. The CDR3 covers 16 residues. Germline assignment: CDR1 SGHDT and CDR2 YYEEEE. The CDR3 spells CASSLWLAGVTGELFF. The CDR3 DNA reads as TGTGCCAGCAGCTTGTGGCTAGCGGGAGTGACCGGGGAGCTGTTTTTT.

The chain uses TRBV18 and TRBJ1-2; 8 bases agree with TRBD1. Per germline, CDR1 KGHSH and CDR2 LQKENI. J gave up 5 bases and V 3 bases, and 8 bases lay outside the gene matches. The length of the CDR3 is 15 residues. The CDR3 reads CASSPTTGEGYGYTF. CDR3 in DNA: TGTGCCAGCTCACCGACGACAGGGGAGGGGTATGGCTACACCTTC. Combining the CDR3 with reference TRBV18 and TRBJ1-2 gives the whole variable domain NAGVMQNPRHLVRRRGQEARLRCSPMKGHSHVYWYRQLPEEGLKFMVYLQKENIIDESGMPKERFSAEFPKEGPSILRIQQVVRGDSAAYFCASSPTTGEGYGYTFGSGTRLTVV.

Only one count was recorded for this clone. The V call is TRBV6-1, the J call TRBJ1-6; D remains ambiguous. Germline V lookup: CDR1 MNHNS, CDR2 SASEGT. This CDR3 is built from 17 residues. V shed 0 bases and J shed 6 bases, with 15 bases lying between them. DNA for the CDR3: TGTGCCAGCAGTGAAGCCGCGGCGGGCCGACTTAATTCACCCCTCCACTTT. Protein product: CASSEAAAGRLNSPLHF.